These T cell receptor beta chains were read from a single sample in a study of shared clonotypes between healthy human individuals. The repertoire was sequenced with immunoSEQ multiplex PCR; TCRdb's copy has only in-frame clones and lacks some. The data show about 1.4 million clones, with roughly 96% seen just once and about 1.2% held by the top ten. Sequenced input: naive CD4+ T cells sorted from blood. All receptors come from a man aged 25 to 45 in good health. The CDR3 runs from the conserved cysteine through the conserved F or W. The D gene is left open where the match is weak. Size is omitted from some rows. Given values are once, few, many or a class for expanded clones.

.,TRBV10-3,15,TRBD2,TRBJ2-2,CAISDRGRGTGELFF,TGTGCCATCAGTGATCGCGGGAGAGGAACCGGGGAGCTGTTTTTT
.,TRBV11-3,14,.,TRBJ2-1,CASSLEYGAEEQFF,TGTGCCAGCAGCTTAGAGTATGGGGCCGAAGAGCAGTTCTTC
.,TRBV9,14,TRBD1,TRBJ2-7,CASSQRTGTYEQYF,TGTGCCAGCAGCCAAAGGACAGGGACCTACGAGCAGTACTTC
.,TRBV11-2,17,.,TRBJ2-2,CASSPRGGPAPTGELFF,TGTGCCAGCAGCCCCCGCGGGGGCCCCGCCCCCACCGGGGAGCTGTTTTTT
.,TRBV14,16,.,TRBJ2-3,CASSQKWAANTDTQYF,TGTGCCAGCAGCCAGAAGTGGGCAGCCAACACAGATACGCAGTATTTT
.,TRBV11-3,17,TRBD2,TRBJ2-1,CASSPHWVLAGNNEQFF,TGTGCCAGCAGCCCGCATTGGGTACTAGCGGGAAACAATGAGCAGTTCTTC
.,TRBV2,12,.,TRBJ1-4,CASSDRDEKLFF,TGTGCCAGCAGTGACAGGGATGAAAAACTGTTTTTT
.,TRBV29-1,13,TRBD1,TRBJ2-7,CSVTTGWGYEQYF,TGCAGCGTCACGACAGGGTGGGGCTACGAGCAGTACTTC
.,TRBV7-7,15,TRBD2,TRBJ2-1,CASSPGLAGSLEQFF,TGTGCCAGCAGCCCGGGACTAGCGGGAAGTCTTGAGCAGTTCTTC
.,TRBV28,14,.,TRBJ2-7,CASSFQPPTYEQYF,TGTGCCAGCAGTTTCCAACCTCCTACCTACGAGCAGTACTTC
once,TRBV10-1,15,TRBD2,TRBJ2-1,CASSERIAGVSEQFF,TGCGCCAGCAGTGAGCGGATAGCGGGAGTATCTGAGCAGTTCTTC
.,TRBV29-1,15,.,TRBJ1-1,CSVQGAGKGATEAFF,TGCAGCGTTCAAGGGGCAGGGAAAGGGGCCACTGAAGCTTTCTTT
.,TRBV6-1,14,.,TRBJ2-7,CASKPSRGSYEQYF,TGTGCCAGTAAACCCTCCAGGGGTTCCTACGAGCAGTACTTC
.,TRBV28,12,TRBD1,TRBJ1-2,CASSWGQHGYTF,TGTGCCAGCAGTTGGGGACAGCATGGCTACACCTTC
.,TRBV10-3,19,TRBD1,TRBJ2-7,CAISIRPGQTTGISYEQYF,TGTGCCATCTCCATAAGACCTGGCCAAACGACAGGGATTTCCTACGAGCAGTACTTC
.,TRBV4-3,14,.,TRBJ2-1,CASSQFAGRTRQFF,TGCGCCAGCAGCCAATTCGCCGGTAGGACTCGGCAGTTCTTC
.,TRBV19,18,TRBD1,TRBJ2-6,CASMRGRGLGSGANVLTF,TGTGCCAGTATGAGGGGGCGCGGTTTAGGGTCTGGGGCCAACGTCCTGACTTTC
.,TRBV19,12,.,TRBJ2-4,CASSSLQNIQYF,TGTGCCAGTAGCTCCCTCCAAAACATTCAGTACTTC
.,TRBV10-1,15,.,TRBJ1-3,CASLFGLRSGNTIYF,TGCGCCAGCCTTTTTGGACTGCGCTCTGGAAACACCATATATTTT
.,TRBV2,15,TRBD2,TRBJ2-3,CASRERLANTDTQYF,TGTGCCAGCAGAGAAAGACTAGCAAATACAGATACGCAGTATTTT
.,TRBV28,10,.,TRBJ2-7,CALYSYEQYF,TGTGCCTTATACTCCTACGAGCAGTACTTC
.,TRBV6-1,15,TRBD2,TRBJ2-4,CASSDNSGSGNIQYF,TGTGCCAGCAGTGATAATAGCGGGAGTGGTAACATTCAGTACTTC
.,TRBV9,16,TRBD2,TRBJ2-5,CASSAGLAGVEETQYF,TGTGCCAGCAGCGCGGGACTAGCGGGAGTGGAGGAGACCCAGTACTTC
.,TRBV9,13,.,TRBJ2-3,CASSVGGTDTQYF,TGTGCCAGCAGCGTGGGGGGTACAGATACGCAGTATTTT
.,TRBV18,13,TRBD1,TRBJ1-2,CASSPDRGYGYTF,TGTGCCAGCTCACCGGACAGGGGATACGGCTACACCTTC
.,TRBV15,13,.,TRBJ1-3,CATSRGSGNTIYF,TGTGCCACCAGCAGGGGGTCTGGAAACACCATATATTTT
.,TRBV29-1,14,.,TRBJ2-1,CSVYVGPSYNEQFF,TGCAGCGTGTATGTCGGCCCCTCCTACAATGAGCAGTTCTTC
.,TRBV21-1,18,.,TRBJ2-7,CASSKSWTSGRLYYEQYF,TGTGCCAGCAGCAAATCCTGGACTAGCGGGAGACTATACTACGAGCAGTACTTC
.,TRBV5-1,14,TRBD1,TRBJ1-1,CASSLVQGSTEAFF,TGCGCCAGCAGCTTGGTACAGGGGAGCACTGAAGCTTTCTTT
once,TRBV9,15,TRBD1,TRBJ2-3,CASSVGQLSTDTQYF,TGTGCCAGCAGCGTGGGACAGCTAAGCACAGATACGCAGTATTTT
.,TRBV6-5,14,.,TRBJ2-1,CASSYSIPGTQQFF,TGTGCCAGCAGTTACTCGATCCCCGGGACCCAGCAGTTCTTC